The 18 T cell receptor beta chains given below trace back to one sample, sequenced in a study of T cell responses to AZD1222 COVID-19 vaccine. Repertoires were generated with immunoSEQ multiplex PCR, while TCRdb's copy carries only in-frame clones and drops some. The repertoire holds about 150,000 clones, with around 90% as singletons. The sample consisted of peripheral blood, taken on day 0 of AZD1222 vaccination. Receptors were obtained from an adult in good health.

V is TRBV5-1 and J is TRBJ1-1; D gene uncertain. Germline assignment: CDR1 SGHRS and CDR2 YFSETQ. V lost 6 bases, J lost 4 bases, and 16 bases lay in between. The CDR3 has 14 residues. The CDR3 nucleotides are TGCGCCAGCATACCTACGGGCGGAGGCACTGAAGCTTTCTTT. This sequence encodes CASIPTGGGTEAFF.

About this clone: The germline gene is not matched at one end of the junction; a read error may be the cause. The sample holds other DNA sequences that translate to the same CDR3. This chain's CDR3 is CASSLGPEETQYF. The CDR3 nucleotides are TGTGCTAGCAGCTTAGGTCCGGAAGAGACCCAGTACTTC. This chain connects TRBV7-7 to TRBJ2-5; D ambiguous. CDR3 length: 13 residues. The germline CDR1 and CDR2 sequences are SSHAT and FNYEAQ (reference sequence).

The chain carries TRBV28 and TRBJ1-6; TRBD1 is a possible D gene (5 bases). This CDR3 spans 13 amino acids. Per the germline V gene, CDR1 is MDHEN and CDR2 is SYDVKM. V lost 10 bases to trimming and J lost 3 bases, with 10 bases between them. CDR3 nucleotide sequence: TGTGCCACCGTGGGGGACTATAATTCACCCCTCCACTTT. Encoded protein: CATVGDYNSPLHF. The whole variable domain, remainder taken from reference TRBV28 and TRBJ1-6, is DVKVTQSSRYLVKRTGEKVFLECVQDMDHENMFWYRQDPGLGLRLIYFSYDVKMKEKGDIPEGYSVSREKKERFSLILESASTNQTSMYLCATVGDYNSPLHFGNGTRLTVT.

V is TRBV12-5 and J is TRBJ2-3, with 8 bases lining up with TRBD2. The V and J ends lost 5 bases and 6 bases, in that order; junction bases with no gene match: 7. CDR1 and CDR2 from the germline V gene are LGHNT and FRNRAP. This CDR3 region has 14 residues. The chain's CDR3 is CASGRSGVSDTQYF. In DNA, the CDR3 is TGTGCTAGTGGTCGTAGCGGGGTATCGGATACGCAGTATTTT.

This rearrangement joins TRBV19 to TRBJ1-1; no definite D call. The CDR3 spans 12 residues. CDR1 and CDR2 (germline): LNHDA, SQIVND (reference sequence). With 5 bases removed from V and 0 bases from J, the gap between germline ends came to 4 bases. The CDR3 here is CASSRLNTEAFF. CDR3 coding DNA: TGTGCCAGTAGTCGCCTGAACACTGAAGCTTTCTTT.

The rearrangement joins TRBV24-1 to TRBJ2-5, with D possibly matching TRBD2 (6 bases). This CDR3 has 13 amino acids. V was shortened by 5 bases and J by 5 bases, with 11 bases between the two germline ends. Germline V lookup: CDR1 KGHDR, CDR2 SFDVKD. The CDR3 here is CATSGAGRETQYF. The CDR3 DNA follows: TGTGCCACCAGTGGTGCGGGGAGGGAGACCCAGTACTTC.

This chain joins TRBV7-9 and TRBJ1-1; D is uncertain. V lost 2 bases to trimming and J lost 5 bases, with 9 bases between them. CDR1 and CDR2 (germline): SEHNR, FQNEAQ (reference sequence). This CDR3 has 13 residues. CDR3 loop: CASSLLMGTEAFF. In DNA, the CDR3 is TGTGCCAGCAGCTTATTAATGGGAACTGAAGCTTTCTTT.

CDR3 sequence reads: CASGGPSSGNTIYF. The CDR3, as DNA: TGTGCCAGCGGCGGACCTAGCTCTGGAAACACCATATATTTT. The chain is built from TRBV6-5 and TRBJ1-3; D not certain. Trimming left V 8 bases short and J 0 bases short, with 11 bases between. The germline gives CDR1 MNHEY, CDR2 SVGAGI. This CDR3 region has 14 residues.

The chain joins TRBV19 to TRBJ1-1; 7 bases agree with TRBD1. The CDR3 sequence is 13 residues long. Germline loops: CDR1 LNHDA, CDR2 SQIVND (reference sequence). V lost 5 bases, J lost 5 bases, and 5 bases stayed unmatched. The CDR3 DNA reads as TGTGCCAGTAGTTCAGGGGGAGTTACTGAAGCTTTCTTT. Its protein is CASSSGGVTEAFF.

This clone was detected once. This chain joins TRBV6-5 and TRBJ2-5; TRBD1 matches 8 bases. The V and J ends lost 1 base and 2 bases, in that order; junction bases with no gene match: 0. Per germline, CDR1 MNHEY and CDR2 SVGAGI. This CDR3 has 14 amino acids. The CDR3 loop is CASSYYRGQETQYF. DNA of the CDR3: TGTGCCAGCAGTTACTACAGGGGGCAAGAGACCCAGTACTTC.

V is TRBV4-1 and J is TRBJ1-6, with 7 positions matching TRBD1. In germline, CDR1 is MGHRA, CDR2 YSYEKL. The CDR3 consists of 18 residues. J gave up 9 bases and V 2 bases, and 16 bases lay outside the gene matches. CDR3 loop: CASSQHTAGQDLGSPLHF. The CDR3 DNA sequence: TGCGCCAGCAGCCAACACACCGCTGGACAGGATCTGGGTTCACCCCTCCACTTT.

This rearrangement joins TRBV11-3 to TRBJ2-1; 14 bases fit TRBD2. Losses at the gene ends were 4 bases for V and 4 bases for J; bases not matched to a gene: 6. The CDR3 consists of 17 residues. Per germline, CDR1 SGHNT and CDR2 YENEEA. The CDR3 DNA follows: TGTGCCAGCAGCTCGACTAGCGGGGGGGCGGTATACAATGAGCAGTTCTTC. As protein: CASSSTSGGAVYNEQFF. Looking up the rest from reference TRBV11-3 and TRBJ2-1 gives the full variable domain: EAGVVQSPRYKIIEKKQPVAFWCNPISGHNTLYWYLQNLGQGPELLIRYENEEAVDDSQLPKDRFSAERLKGVDSTLKIQPAELGDSAVYLCASSSTSGGAVYNEQFFGPGTRLTVL.

V usage is TRBV7-2 and J usage is TRBJ1-2; possibly TRBD1 for D (5 bases). The CDR3 sequence is 13 residues long. Germline V gene sequence: CDR1 SGHTA, CDR2 FQGNSA. V lost 5 bases to trimming and J lost 4 bases, with 11 bases between them. The CDR3 here is CASSLGRVYGYTF. Here the CDR3 DNA reads TGTGCCAGCAGCCTGGGACGGGTCTATGGCTACACCTTC.

The chain is built from TRBV6-5 and TRBJ2-7; TRBD2 might be the D (6 bases). Germline CDR1 and CDR2: MNHEY and SVGAGI. The length of the CDR3 is 15 residues. Trimming pared 4 bases from V and 4 bases from J, leaving 17 bases between. The chain's CDR3 is CASSSARRATYEQYF. As DNA, the CDR3 is TGTGCCAGCAGTTCGGCACGGAGGGCTACTTACGAGCAGTACTTC.

The chain employs TRBV24-1 and TRBJ2-3; 12 bases agree with TRBD2. Germline V gene sequence: CDR1 KGHDR, CDR2 SFDVKD. The V and J ends lost 2 bases and 1 base, in that order; junction bases with no gene match: 3. The CDR3 contains 17 residues. CDR3: CATSDSRTSGGTDTQYF. CDR3 nucleotide sequence: TGTGCCACCAGTGATTCTCGGACTAGCGGGGGCACAGATACGCAGTATTTT.

The V call is TRBV5-6, the J call TRBJ2-7; 7 nucleotides agree with TRBD1. V lost 6 bases, J lost 3 bases, and 9 bases stayed unmatched. Germline CDR1 and CDR2: SGHDT and YYEEEE. The CDR3 consists of 14 residues. The CDR3 sequence is CASNNRDSIYEQYF. Written as DNA, the CDR3 is TGTGCCAGCAACAACCGGGACAGCATCTACGAGCAGTACTTC.

The rearrangement joins TRBV2 to TRBJ2-5, with 15 positions matching TRBD2. CDR3 length: 18 residues. J lost 0 bases, V lost 6 bases, and 8 bases had no gene match. The germline V gene has CDR1 SNHLY and CDR2 FYNNEI. The CDR3 region is CASSGGGLAGGYQETQYF. CDR3 nucleotides: TGTGCCAGCAGCGGTGGAGGACTAGCGGGGGGGTACCAAGAGACCCAGTACTTC. Based on the CDR3 plus reference TRBV2 and TRBJ2-5, the full variable domain is EPEVTQTPSHQVTQMGQEVILRCVPISNHLYFYWYRQILGQKVEFLVSFYNNEISEKSEIFDDQFSVERPDGSNFTLKIRSTKLEDSAMYFCASSGGGLAGGYQETQYFGPGTRLLVL.

A single count supports this clone. The chain uses TRBV6-2 or TRBV6-3 and TRBJ1-1, with a possible D match to TRBD1 (6 bases). The ends were cut back, 4 bases at V and 3 bases at J, with 21 bases in the middle. CDR1 MNHEY and CDR2 SVGEGT come from the germline V gene. This CDR3 is 17 amino acids long. In DNA, the CDR3 is TGTGCCAGCAGTTTACCGGGGGGCGTGGTACTGGACACTGAAGCTTTCTTT. Encoded protein: CASSLPGGVVLDTEAFF.